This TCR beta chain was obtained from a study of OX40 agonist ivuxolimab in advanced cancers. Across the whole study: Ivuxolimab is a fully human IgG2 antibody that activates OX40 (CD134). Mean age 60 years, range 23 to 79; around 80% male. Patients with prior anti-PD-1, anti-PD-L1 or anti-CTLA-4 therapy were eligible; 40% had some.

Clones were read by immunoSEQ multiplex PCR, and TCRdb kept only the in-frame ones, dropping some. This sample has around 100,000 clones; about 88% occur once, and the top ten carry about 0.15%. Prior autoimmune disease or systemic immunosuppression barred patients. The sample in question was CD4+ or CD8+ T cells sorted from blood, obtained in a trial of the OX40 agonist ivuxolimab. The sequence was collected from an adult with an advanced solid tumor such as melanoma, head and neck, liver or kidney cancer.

The CDR3 nucleotides read TGTGCCAGCAGTTCCGCCGGGACAGGGGGCAATCAGCCCCAGCATTTT. Its protein product is CASSSAGTGGNQPQHF. V gene TRBV6-5 combines with J gene TRBJ1-5; TRBD1 agrees at 10 bases. V shed 4 bases and J 2 bases; nucleotides not matched to a gene: 5. Germline V lookup: CDR1 MNHEY, CDR2 SVGAGI. The CDR3 is 16 amino acids.